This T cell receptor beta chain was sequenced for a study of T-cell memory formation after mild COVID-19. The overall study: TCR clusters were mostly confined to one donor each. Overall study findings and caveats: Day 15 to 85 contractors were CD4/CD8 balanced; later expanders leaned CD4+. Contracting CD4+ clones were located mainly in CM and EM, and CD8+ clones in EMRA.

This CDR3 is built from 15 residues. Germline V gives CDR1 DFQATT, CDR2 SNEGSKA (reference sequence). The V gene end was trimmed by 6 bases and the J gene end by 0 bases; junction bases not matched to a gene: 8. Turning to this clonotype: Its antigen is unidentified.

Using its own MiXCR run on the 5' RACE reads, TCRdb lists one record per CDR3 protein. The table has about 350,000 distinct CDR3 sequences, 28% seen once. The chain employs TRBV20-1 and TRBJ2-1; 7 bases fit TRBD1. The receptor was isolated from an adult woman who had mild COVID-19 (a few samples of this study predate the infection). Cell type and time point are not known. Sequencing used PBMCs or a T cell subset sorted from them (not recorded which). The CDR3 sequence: CSARATGLSYNEQFF. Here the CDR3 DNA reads TGCAGTGCCCGCGCGACAGGGCTCTCCTACAATGAGCAGTTCTTC.